A single sample is the source of the 30 T cell receptor beta chains below, sequenced in a study of CD8 T cells in Susac syndrome. Reverse transcription of 0.5 to 1 ug RNA was carried out with random hexamers. TCRdb reprocessed the immunoSEQ multiplex PCR reads via MiXCR and lists one record per CDR3 protein. The repertoire holds around 150,000 distinct CDR3 sequences, with approximately 95% as singletons. The sequenced material came from CD4+ T cells from PBMCs. Every receptor here comes from a human donor with multiple sclerosis.

The chain recombines TRBV30 with TRBJ1-5, with D tentatively TRBD1 (5 bases). The CDR3 is made up of 13 amino acids. From germline, CDR1 is GTSNPN and CDR2 SVGIG (reference sequence). V shed 4 bases and J shed 6 bases, with 13 bases lying between them. The DNA of the CDR3 is TGTGCCTGGACGCAGGGTTCGGGTCAGCCCCAGCATTTT. Translation: CAWTQGSGQPQHF. Combining the CDR3 with reference TRBV30 and TRBJ1-5 gives the whole variable domain SQTIHQWPATLVQPVGSPLSLECTVEGTSNPNLYWYRQAAGRGLQLLFYSVGIGQISSEVPQNLSASRPQDRQFILSSKKLLLSDSGFYLCAWTQGSGQPQHFGDGTRLSIL.

V usage is TRBV7-9 and J usage is TRBJ2-5; D not resolved. Germline loops: CDR1 SEHNR, CDR2 FQNEAQ (reference sequence). CDR3 length: 12 residues. Trimming took 1 base from V and 2 from J, leaving 2 bases between them. The CDR3 region has the DNA TGTGCCAGCAGCTTAGTTCAAGAGACCCAGTACTTC. Translated, it gives CASSLVQETQYF. The full variable domain, its missing parts supplied by reference TRBV7-9 and TRBJ2-5, is DTGVSQNPRHKITKRGQNVTFRCDPISEHNRLYWYRQTLGQGPEFLTYFQNEAQLEKSRLLSDRFSAERPKGSFSTLEIQRTEQGDSAMYLCASSLVQETQYFGPGTRLLVL.

This clonotype appeared once. Compared with germline, one end of the junction differs, possibly owing to a read error. This chain connects TRBV24-1 to TRBJ2-1, with 13 positions matching TRBD2. There are 16 residues in the CDR3. Germline CDR1 KGHDR, CDR2 SFDVKD. The CDR3 nucleotides are TGTGCCACCAGTGAATTACTAGCGGGAGGGATAAATGATCAGTTCTTC. It specifies CATSELLAGGINDQFF.

As DNA, the CDR3 is TGCAGTGCTAGAGATTTAGGGGGCACTGGGGCCAACGTCCTGACTTTC. It yields the protein CSARDLGGTGANVLTF. The chain links TRBV20-1 to TRBJ2-6; 7 bases are shared with TRBD1. In germline, CDR1 is DFQATT, CDR2 SNEGSKA (reference sequence). Trimming removed 0 bases from V and 2 bases from J; junction bases left unmatched: 4. The CDR3 is 16 amino acids.

This sequence joins TRBV30 and TRBJ2-3; 8 bases are shared with TRBD2. The CDR3 spans 15 residues. Trimming at V came to 0 bases and at J to 3 bases, leaving 5 bases not matched to a gene. The germline V gene encodes CDR1 GTSNPN and CDR2 SVGIG (reference sequence). The CDR3 spells CAWSVRGGRTDTQYF. DNA of the CDR3: TGTGCCTGGAGTGTACGGGGGGGAAGAACAGATACGCAGTATTTT.

The chain employs TRBV29-1 and TRBJ2-2; the match to TRBD1 covers 8 bases. CDR1 and CDR2 from the germline V gene are SQVTM and ANQGSEA. With V trimmed by 1 base and J by 1 base, 8 bases remained unmatched. The CDR3 covers 17 residues. For the CDR3, the DNA is TGCAGCGTTGAAGCCCCGGGACAGGCCCTGAACACCGGGGAGCTGTTTTTT. This gives the protein CSVEAPGQALNTGELFF.

The J gene is TRBJ2-3, the V gene TRBV24-1; D remains ambiguous. The CDR3 has 15 residues. V lost 4 bases, J lost 0 bases, and 10 bases lay in between. Germline V CDR1 and CDR2: KGHDR, SFDVKD. CDR3 in amino acids: CATSETPRSTDTQYF. The CDR3 DNA is TGTGCCACCAGTGAGACGCCCAGAAGCACAGATACGCAGTATTTT.

The V call is TRBV29-1, the J call TRBJ2-1; the match to TRBD1 covers 9 bases. Losses at the gene ends were 8 bases for V and 8 bases for J; bases not matched to a gene: 13. The CDR3 covers 14 residues. Germline assignment: CDR1 SQVTM and CDR2 ANQGSEA. The CDR3 region is CSTHRGPKSDEQFF. CDR3 in DNA: TGCAGCACCCACAGGGGGCCTAAATCCGATGAGCAGTTCTTC.

J is TRBJ1-5 and V is TRBV19; D possibly corresponds to TRBD1 (6 bases). V was pared by 4 bases and J by 7 bases, with 11 bases between. The CDR3 contains 13 residues. Per germline, CDR1 LNHDA and CDR2 SQIVND (reference sequence). This chain's CDR3 is CASSSGGLQPQHF. In nucleotides, the CDR3 is TGTGCCAGTAGTAGCGGGGGCCTCCAGCCCCAGCATTTT.

The chain is built from TRBV6-6 and TRBJ2-2; 7 bases are shared with TRBD1. The CDR3 totals 15 residues. Germline V gives CDR1 MNHNY, CDR2 SVGAGI (reference sequence). V was clipped by 6 bases and J by 0 bases; unmatched bases: 4. This CDR3 reads CASSPGQSNTGELFF. CDR3 bases: TGTGCCAGCAGCCCGGGACAGTCGAACACCGGGGAGCTGTTTTTT.

V gene TRBV27 combines with J gene TRBJ1-5, with D maybe TRBD1 (6 bases). The germline gives CDR1 MNHEY, CDR2 SMNVEV (reference sequence). Trimming took off 4 bases at V and 11 bases at J, with 24 bases between the two ends. This CDR3 contains 16 residues. CDR3 sequence: CASSSNLRGRGGSQHF. The CDR3 coding sequence is TGTGCCAGCAGTTCCAACCTCAGGGGCCGCGGGGGGTCCCAGCATTTT.

This rearrangement joins TRBV20-1 to TRBJ2-4; tentatively, D is TRBD1 (6 bases). Trimming stripped 6 bases from V and 0 bases from J, with 15 bases between. The CDR3 runs to 15 residues. Germline-derived CDR1 and CDR2 are DFQATT and SNEGSKA (reference sequence). CDR3: CSARKLRGAKNIQYF. CDR3 bases: TGCAGTGCCAGAAAACTCAGGGGAGCCAAAAACATTCAGTACTTC.

The chain uses TRBV7-2 and TRBJ2-1, with TRBD2 as a possible D gene (6 bases). CDR3 length: 14 amino acids. The germline V and J ends were trimmed by 5 bases and 7 bases, with 15 bases remaining between them. Germline-derived CDR1 and CDR2 are SGHTA and FQGNSA. The CDR3 sequence: CASSIRGLGNEQFF. In nucleotides, the CDR3 is TGTGCCAGCAGCATTCGGGGACTGGGAAATGAGCAGTTCTTC.

V gene TRBV28 combines with J gene TRBJ2-1, with D unclear. V lost 3 bases, J lost 11 bases, and 11 bases lay in between. Germline CDR1 and CDR2: MDHEN and SYDVKM. This CDR3 is 12 amino acids long. The CDR3 coding sequence is TGTGCCAGCAGTTTTCGCGGTGCTCAGCAGTTCTTC. Amino acid sequence: CASSFRGAQQFF.

This chain links TRBV14 with TRBJ1-1; D remains unclear. Looked up from germline, CDR1 is SGHDN and CDR2 is FVKESK. The V end lost 2 bases, the J end lost 4 bases, and 14 bases lay between the germline ends. This CDR3 is built from 15 residues. In nucleotides, the CDR3 is TGTGCCAGCAGCCAAATTCACAGCAGGACCACTGAAGCTTTCTTT. This translates into CASSQIHSRTTEAFF. The full variable domain, in which reference TRBV14 and TRBJ1-1 provide the parts outside the CDR3, is EAGVTQFPSHSVIEKGQTVTLRCDPISGHDNLYWYRRVMGKEIKFLLHFVKESKQDESGMPNNRFLAERTGGTYSTLKVQPAELEDSGVYFCASSQIHSRTTEAFFGQGTRLTVV.

The CDR3 loop reads CASSPHDRGGETQYF. Here the CDR3 DNA reads TGTGCCAGCAGTCCTCACGACAGGGGAGGGGAGACCCAGTACTTC. This chain links TRBV27 with TRBJ2-5; possibly TRBD1 for D (8 bases). Trimming shortened V by 5 bases and J by 5 bases, and 18 bases separated the two germline ends. The CDR3 has 15 amino acids. Germline V CDR1 and CDR2: MNHEY, SMNVEV (reference sequence).

The count of this clonotype is one. The chain uses TRBV19 and TRBJ2-1; D is uncertain. V gave up 5 bases and J gave up 10 bases, with 9 bases separating them. Germline V gene sequence: CDR1 LNHDA, CDR2 SQIVND (reference sequence). This CDR3 is 11 amino acids long. Here the CDR3 reads CASSLSAEQFF. For the CDR3, the DNA is TGTGCCAGTAGTTTGTCGGCAGAGCAGTTCTTC.

The DNA for the CDR3 is TGCAGTGCAAAAGGGACAGGCTCTGGAAACACCATATATTTT. Its translation is CSAKGTGSGNTIYF. The genes are TRBV20-1 and TRBJ1-3; 8 bases map to TRBD1. The germline V gene has CDR1 DFQATT and CDR2 SNEGSKA (reference sequence). V was pared by 6 bases and J by 0 bases, with 4 bases of the junction left unmatched. CDR3 length equals 14 residues.

V and J are TRBV29-1 and TRBJ2-7; TRBD1 matches at 7 bases. V lost 6 bases, J lost 2 bases, and 7 bases stayed unmatched. CDR1 and CDR2 (germline): SQVTM, ANQGSEA. The CDR3 sequence is 13 residues long. This chain's CDR3 is CSVITQGTYEQYF. The CDR3 nucleotides are TGCAGCGTGATCACACAGGGGACCTACGAGCAGTACTTC.

The gene calls are TRBV20-1 and TRBJ2-4, with TRBD2 as a possible D gene (5 bases). This CDR3 has 13 amino acids. Per germline, CDR1 DFQATT and CDR2 SNEGSKA (reference sequence). V gave up 3 bases and J gave up 4 bases, with 10 bases separating them. The CDR3 spells CSASVARKNIQYF. CDR3 bases: TGCAGTGCTAGTGTAGCGAGGAAAAACATTCAGTACTTC.

The chain carries TRBV29-1 and TRBJ2-3; 7 bases are shared with TRBD1. This CDR3 contains 16 residues. J gave up 2 bases and V 6 bases, and 14 bases lay outside the gene matches. CDR1 and CDR2 from the germline V gene are SQVTM and ANQGSEA. The CDR3 sequence: CSVAGTVTGATDTQYF. The CDR3 DNA sequence: TGCAGCGTCGCCGGGACAGTCACTGGGGCCACAGATACGCAGTATTTT.

The chain uses TRBV7-9 and TRBJ2-2, with a weak D call TRBD1 (6 bases). V lost 4 bases to trimming and J lost 7 bases, with 13 bases between them. The CDR3 loop spans 14 amino acids. From germline, CDR1 is SEHNR and CDR2 FQNEAQ (reference sequence). This CDR3 is CASSSRGSHGELFF. The CDR3 DNA follows: TGTGCCAGCAGCTCCAGGGGATCCCACGGGGAGCTGTTTTTT.

This clonotype was detected once. J is TRBJ1-1 and V is TRBV6-5; unclear D gene. This CDR3 spans 15 amino acids. Germline V gene data show CDR1 as MNHEY and CDR2 as SVGAGI. The V end lost 0 bases, the J end lost 4 bases, and 12 bases lay between the germline ends. CDR3 nucleotide sequence: TGTGCCAGCAGTTACTCGAGGGTGGGTGCCACTGAAGCTTTCTTT. It yields the protein CASSYSRVGATEAFF.

The chain uses TRBV24-1 and TRBJ2-1, with 10 bases aligning to TRBD1. CDR3 length: 16 residues. Germline CDR1 KGHDR, CDR2 SFDVKD. Trimming at V came to 4 bases and at J to 2 bases, leaving 4 bases not matched to a gene. CDR3 DNA: TGTGCCACCAGTGAGGGACAGGGGAATCCCTACAATGAGCAGTTCTTC. Protein: CATSEGQGNPYNEQFF.

A note on this clonotype: At one end, the junction sequence differs from germline, possibly due to a read error. This chain links TRBV23-1 with TRBJ1-1; maybe TRBD1 (6 bases). TRBV23-1 is noted as an ORF with a role that remains uncertain. This CDR3 is 15 amino acids long. This CDR3 reads CASSQQGLMKTEAFF. The CDR3 DNA sequence: TGCGCCAGCAGTCAACAGGGGCTGATGAAAACTGAAGCTTTCTTT.

CDR3 sequence reads: CASSPTGAAEQYF. The CDR3 DNA sequence: TGCGCCAGCAGTCCGACAGGGGCCGCCGAGCAGTACTTC. J is TRBJ2-7 and V is TRBV23-1; 8 bases map to TRBD1. TRBV23-1 is an open reading frame, and its role is uncertain. V shed 4 bases and J 6 bases; nucleotides not matched to a gene: 5. The CDR3 totals 13 residues.

The chain has TRBV12-3 or TRBV12-4 and TRBJ2-1; D may be TRBD2 (5 bases). V dropped 6 bases and J dropped 4 bases, with 10 bases sitting between them. This CDR3 has 13 residues. The CDR3 bases are TGTGCCAGCAGCCGGACGGGATACAATGAGCAGTTCTTC. Its protein product is CASSRTGYNEQFF.

The chain is built from TRBV20-1 and TRBJ2-1, with 11 bases identical to TRBD2. The CDR3 consists of 15 residues. Germline V lookup: CDR1 DFQATT, CDR2 SNEGSKA (reference sequence). V lost 4 bases to trimming and J lost 4 bases; unmatched junction nucleotides: 6. Written as DNA, the CDR3 is TGCAGTGCTAATAGCGGGAGGGGGGTATACAATGAGCAGTTCTTC. Translated, it gives CSANSGRGVYNEQFF.

The rearrangement uses TRBV2 and TRBJ2-5; no firm D call. Germline lookup yields CDR1 SNHLY and CDR2 FYNNEI. This CDR3 comprises 14 residues. V gave up 2 bases and J gave up 5 bases, with 12 bases separating them. This chain's CDR3 is CASSEWRGGETQYF. The CDR3 DNA reads as TGTGCCAGCAGTGAATGGCGTGGCGGCGAGACCCAGTACTTC.

This chain links TRBV6-5 with TRBJ1-6; maybe TRBD1 (5 bases). In germline, CDR1 is MNHEY, CDR2 SVGAGI. The CDR3 has 14 residues. Deletions cut 4 bases from V and 7 bases from J, with 11 bases between. DNA for the CDR3: TGTGCCAGCAGTTGGAGGGGCGGCAATTCACCCCTCCACTTT. This gives the protein CASSWRGGNSPLHF.